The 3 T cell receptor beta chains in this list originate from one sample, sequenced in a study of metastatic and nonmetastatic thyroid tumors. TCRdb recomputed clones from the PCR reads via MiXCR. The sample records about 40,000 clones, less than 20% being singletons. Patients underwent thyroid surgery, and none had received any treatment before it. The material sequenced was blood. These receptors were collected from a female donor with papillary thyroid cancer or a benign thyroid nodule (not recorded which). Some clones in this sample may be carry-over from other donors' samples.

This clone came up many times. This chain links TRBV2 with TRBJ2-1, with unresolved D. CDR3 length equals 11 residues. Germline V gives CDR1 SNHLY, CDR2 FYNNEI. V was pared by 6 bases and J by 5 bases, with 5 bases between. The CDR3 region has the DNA TGTGCCAGCAGGCTTAACAATGAGCAGTTCTTC. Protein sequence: CASRLNNEQFF.

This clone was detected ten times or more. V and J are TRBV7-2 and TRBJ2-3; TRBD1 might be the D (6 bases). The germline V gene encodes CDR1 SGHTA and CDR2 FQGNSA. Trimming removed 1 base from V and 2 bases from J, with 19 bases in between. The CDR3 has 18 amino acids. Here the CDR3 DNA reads TGTGCCAGCAGCTTAGGGGGATGGGGGCAGCCACTCACAGATACGCAGTATTTT. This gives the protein CASSLGGWGQPLTDTQYF. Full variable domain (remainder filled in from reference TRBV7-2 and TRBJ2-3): GAGVSQSPSNKVTEKGKDVELRCDPISGHTALYWYRQSLGQGLEFLIYFQGNSAPDKSGLPSDRFSAERTGGSVSTLTIQRTQQEDSAVYLCASSLGGWGQPLTDTQYFGPGTRLTVL.

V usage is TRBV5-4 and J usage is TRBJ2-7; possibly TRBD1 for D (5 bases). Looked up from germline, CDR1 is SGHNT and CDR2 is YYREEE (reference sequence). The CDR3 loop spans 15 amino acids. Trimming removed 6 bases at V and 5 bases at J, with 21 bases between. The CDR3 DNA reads TGTGCCAGCACCAAAAAAGGGGCAGGGATTCACGAGCAGTACTTC. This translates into CASTKKGAGIHEQYF.